These 24 T cell receptor beta chains came from one sample sequenced in a study of blood T cell repertoires in COVID-19. The method was immunoSEQ multiplex PCR; TCRdb's version includes in-frame clones alone and lacks a portion of them. The table lists 150,000 to 180,000 clones, about 80% of them singletons, with 25% to 30% in the top ten. Sequencing was done on a sample of peripheral blood. The receptors shown here come from a woman aged 60-75 years with acute or convalescent COVID-19.

This clone was recorded once. The V call is TRBV5-1, the J call TRBJ1-2; D uncertain. The CDR3 spans 13 residues. Between the trimmed V and J ends, which lost 1 base and 2 bases, there was a span of 6 bases. CDR1 and CDR2 (germline): SGHRS, YFSETQ. The CDR3 here is CASSLSQNYGYTF. CDR3 sequence (DNA): TGCGCCAGCAGCTTGAGTCAGAACTATGGCTACACCTTC.

This sequence joins TRBV6-2 or TRBV6-3 and TRBJ1-2, with 7 nucleotides matching TRBD1. The CDR3 consists of 13 residues. With V trimmed by 5 bases and J by 4 bases, 4 bases remained unmatched. The germline V gene has CDR1 MNHEY and CDR2 SVGEGT. CDR3 region: CASSKGATYGYTF. The DNA of the CDR3 is TGTGCCAGCAGTAAGGGGGCAACCTATGGCTACACCTTC.

This chain joins TRBV5-5 and TRBJ1-2, with D uncertain. Deletions cut 2 bases from V and 3 bases from J, with 11 bases between. Germline loops: CDR1 SGHKS, CDR2 YYEKEE (reference sequence). The CDR3 extends over 14 amino acids. The CDR3 region is CASSFLSRDYGYTF. As DNA, the CDR3 is TGTGCCAGCAGCTTTTTGAGTCGGGACTATGGCTACACCTTC.

The V call is TRBV18, the J call TRBJ2-1; 8 positions agree with TRBD1. This CDR3 contains 16 residues. The germline V gene encodes CDR1 KGHSH and CDR2 LQKENI. With 5 bases clipped from V and 8 bases from J, the junction kept 14 bases outside the gene matches. In DNA, the CDR3 is TGTGCCAGCTCAAGAACCACAGGGGGAATTCCGGATGAGCAGTTCTTC. Protein product: CASSRTTGGIPDEQFF.

This chain links TRBV6-5 with TRBJ2-5; D perhaps matches TRBD2 (5 bases). There are 14 residues in the CDR3. The V end lost 8 bases, the J end lost 5 bases, and 18 bases lay between the germline ends. Germline CDR1 and CDR2: MNHEY and SVGAGI. The CDR3 nucleotides are TGTGCCAGCCTCTACCGGGATCCCCAGGAGACCCAGTACTTC. Amino acids: CASLYRDPQETQYF.

The chain links TRBV10-3 to TRBJ1-5; D unclear. Per germline, CDR1 ENHRY and CDR2 SYGVKD. The CDR3 consists of 14 residues. Trimming stripped 6 bases from V and 5 bases from J, with 14 bases between. Here the CDR3 DNA reads TGTGCCATCAGCGACCCCGGGGATTATCAGCCCCAGCATTTT. Encoded protein: CAISDPGDYQPQHF.

The chain combines TRBV5-1 with TRBJ1-1, with D possibly TRBD1 on 5 matching bases. The CDR3 covers 15 residues. The germline CDR1 and CDR2 sequences are SGHRS and YFSETQ. Trimming shortened V by 4 bases and J by 0 bases, and 13 bases separated the two germline ends. The CDR3 loop is CASSDGGTVNTEAFF. Written as DNA, the CDR3 is TGCGCCAGCAGCGATGGGGGGACGGTGAACACTGAAGCTTTCTTT.

The chain is built from TRBV10-3 and TRBJ2-1; TRBD2 aligns across 7 bases. Germline trimming cut 2 bases from V and 4 bases from J; bases unmatched to any gene: 14. There are 18 residues in the CDR3. Germline V CDR1 and CDR2: ENHRY, SYGVKD. The CDR3 sequence is CAISEGVWRGKEYNEQFF. The CDR3 DNA reads TGTGCCATCAGTGAGGGGGTGTGGCGGGGGAAAGAGTACAATGAGCAGTTCTTC.

The J gene is TRBJ2-3, the V gene TRBV5-1; 14 bases line up with TRBD2. The CDR3 sequence is 18 residues long. Germline V lookup: CDR1 SGHRS, CDR2 YFSETQ. The J segment lost 4 bases and the V segment lost 2 bases, leaving 9 bases of the junction unmatched. The chain's CDR3 is CASSFGGTSGGPADTQYF. The CDR3 nucleotides are TGCGCCAGCAGCTTCGGGGGGACTAGCGGGGGCCCGGCAGATACGCAGTATTTT. Full variable domain (remainder filled in from reference TRBV5-1 and TRBJ2-3): KAGVTQTPRYLIKTRGQQVTLSCSPISGHRSVSWYQQTPGQGLQFLFEYFSETQRNKGNFPGRFSGRQFSNSRSEMNVSTLELGDSALYLCASSFGGTSGGPADTQYFGPGTRLTVL.

The gene calls are TRBV27 and TRBJ2-3; D is unclear. This CDR3 is 13 amino acids long. The V end lost 3 bases, the J end lost 0 bases, and 4 bases lay between the germline ends. Germline assignment: CDR1 MNHEY and CDR2 SMNVEV (reference sequence). CDR3 DNA: TGTGCCAGCAGTTTTCAAAGCACAGATACGCAGTATTTT. It is translated as CASSFQSTDTQYF.

The rearrangement joins TRBV3-1 (or the pseudogene TRBV3-2) to TRBJ1-1; 7 bases are shared with TRBD1. The CDR3 has 14 residues. Trimming removed 4 bases from V and 2 bases from J; junction bases left unmatched: 4. CDR1 is LGHDT and CDR2 is YNNKEL in the germline V gene (reference sequence). The CDR3 loop reads CASSRGQANTEAFF. CDR3 nucleotides: TGTGCCAGCAGCCGCGGACAGGCTAACACTGAAGCTTTCTTT.

The CDR3: CASSQDGRGIYNEQFF. The CDR3 DNA reads as TGTGCCAGCAGCCAAGATGGGAGGGGGATCTACAATGAGCAGTTCTTC. The gene calls are TRBV14 and TRBJ2-1, with a possible D match to TRBD2 (7 bases). Per germline, CDR1 SGHDN and CDR2 FVKESK. Trimming removed 0 bases from V and 3 bases from J, with 12 bases in between. This CDR3 has 16 amino acids.

The chain employs TRBV4-1 and TRBJ1-4; no firm D call. The CDR3 covers 14 residues. The V end lost 3 bases, the J end lost 4 bases, and 9 bases lay between the germline ends. The V gene's germline CDR1 is MGHRA and CDR2 YSYEKL. CDR3 nucleotide sequence: TGCGCCAGCAGCCATCCCTACCGTAATGAAAAACTGTTTTTT. Its protein is CASSHPYRNEKLFF.

This clone came up a few times. The V gene is TRBV2, the J gene TRBJ2-2; D is perhaps TRBD2 (5 bases). Germline V gene sequence: CDR1 SNHLY, CDR2 FYNNEI. The CDR3 sequence is 14 residues long. Deletions cut 6 bases from V and 1 base from J, with 9 bases between. CDR3 sequence reads: CASRGRWNTGELFF. For the CDR3, the DNA is TGTGCCAGCAGAGGGAGATGGAACACCGGGGAGCTGTTTTTT.

V gene TRBV18 combines with J gene TRBJ2-2; 15 nucleotides match TRBD2. V shed 3 bases, J shed 3 bases, and the junction held 5 bases outside the gene matches. Germline CDR1 reads KGHSH; CDR2 reads LQKENI. The CDR3 loop spans 18 amino acids. The CDR3 bases are TGTGCCAGCTCACCTCCGGGACTAGCGGGGGGATACACCGGGGAGCTGTTTTTT. This gives the protein CASSPPGLAGGYTGELFF.

The chain couples TRBV11-2 to TRBJ2-1; the match to TRBD1 covers 7 bases. Germline CDR1 is SGHAT and CDR2 is FQNNGV. Trimming removed 5 bases from V and 3 bases from J; junction bases left unmatched: 13. The CDR3 is made up of 17 amino acids. CDR3 loop: CASSPKSTGSGYNEQFF. Written as DNA, the CDR3 is TGTGCCAGCAGCCCAAAATCGACAGGGAGTGGCTACAATGAGCAGTTCTTC.

The rearrangement uses TRBV11-2 and TRBJ1-5; D remains unclear. The CDR3 consists of 13 residues. Trimming removed 4 bases from V and 5 bases from J, with 9 bases in between. Per germline, CDR1 SGHAT and CDR2 FQNNGV. As DNA, the CDR3 is TGTGCCAGCAGCTATTCCGGGGATCAGCCCCAGCATTTT. Protein sequence: CASSYSGDQPQHF.

The V and J genes are TRBV5-6 and TRBJ2-7, with D unresolved. The CDR3 is made up of 13 amino acids. Trimming took off 3 bases at V and 3 bases at J, with 10 bases between the two ends. Germline V lookup: CDR1 SGHDT, CDR2 YYEEEE. In nucleotides, the CDR3 is TGTGCCAGCAGCTCCCAGGCGAACTACGAGCAGTACGTC. Protein: CASSSQANYEQYV.

This chain connects TRBV19 to TRBJ1-5; D is ambiguous. The ends were cut back, 6 bases at V and 7 bases at J, with 19 bases in the middle. CDR1 and CDR2 from the germline V gene are LNHDA and SQIVND (reference sequence). CDR3 length: 15 residues. CDR3 nucleotide sequence: TGTGCCAGTAGCCGCAACGTTGACTTAAGCCAGCCCCAGCATTTT. Its translation is CASSRNVDLSQPQHF. Full variable domain (outside the CDR3, taken from reference TRBV19 and TRBJ1-5): DGGITQSPKYLFRKEGQNVTLSCEQNLNHDAMYWYRQDPGQGLRLIYYSQIVNDFQKGDIAEGYSVSREKKESFPLTVTSAQKNPTAFYLCASSRNVDLSQPQHFGDGTRLSIL.

V gene TRBV6-1 combines with J gene TRBJ2-1; D unresolved. V lost 4 bases and J 1 base, leaving 14 bases between the germline ends. Germline CDR1 MNHNS, CDR2 SASEGT. The CDR3 sequence is 16 residues long. Here the CDR3 DNA reads TGTGCCAGCAGTGTGGCTCCGGCAGGTTCCTACAATGAGCAGTTCTTC. It translates to CASSVAPAGSYNEQFF.

The rearrangement links TRBV28 to TRBJ1-5, with D maybe TRBD1 (5 bases). The CDR3 loop spans 15 amino acids. Trimming left V 7 bases short and J 0 bases short, with 13 bases between. Germline CDR1 MDHEN, CDR2 SYDVKM. The CDR3 region is CASTYGDYSNQPQHF. Written as DNA, the CDR3 is TGTGCCAGCACTTATGGGGACTATAGCAATCAGCCCCAGCATTTT.

This clone appeared once. The chain has TRBV21-1 and TRBJ1-1; no DNA check was done on the table's D call, TRBD1. TRBV21-1 is listed as a pseudogene. The CDR3 spans 14 residues. The CDR3 sequence is CASTPRGAREEAFF. The CDR3 nucleotides read TGTGCCAGCACCCCCAGGGGAGCACGGGAAGAAGCTTTCTTT.

The chain joins TRBV28 to TRBJ1-5, with 9 bases identical to TRBD1. This CDR3 is 14 amino acids long. From germline, CDR1 is MDHEN and CDR2 SYDVKM. The V segment lost 6 bases and the J segment 7 bases; nucleotides outside the gene matches: 7. This CDR3 is CASRTDRGWQPQHF. The CDR3 DNA sequence: TGTGCCAGCAGGACGGACAGGGGTTGGCAGCCCCAGCATTTT.

This chain joins TRBV28 and TRBJ1-5, with D possibly matching TRBD1 (5 bases). V was clipped by 5 bases and J by 3 bases, with 14 bases between them. Germline-derived CDR1 and CDR2 are MDHEN and SYDVKM. CDR3 length equals 15 residues. The CDR3 sequence: CASSPTTGSNQPQHF. The CDR3 region has the DNA TGTGCCAGCAGTCCGACAACAGGCTCCAATCAGCCCCAGCATTTT. Based on the CDR3 plus reference TRBV28 and TRBJ1-5, the full variable domain is DVKVTQSSRYLVKRTGEKVFLECVQDMDHENMFWYRQDPGLGLRLIYFSYDVKMKEKGDIPEGYSVSREKKERFSLILESASTNQTSMYLCASSPTTGSNQPQHFGDGTRLSIL.